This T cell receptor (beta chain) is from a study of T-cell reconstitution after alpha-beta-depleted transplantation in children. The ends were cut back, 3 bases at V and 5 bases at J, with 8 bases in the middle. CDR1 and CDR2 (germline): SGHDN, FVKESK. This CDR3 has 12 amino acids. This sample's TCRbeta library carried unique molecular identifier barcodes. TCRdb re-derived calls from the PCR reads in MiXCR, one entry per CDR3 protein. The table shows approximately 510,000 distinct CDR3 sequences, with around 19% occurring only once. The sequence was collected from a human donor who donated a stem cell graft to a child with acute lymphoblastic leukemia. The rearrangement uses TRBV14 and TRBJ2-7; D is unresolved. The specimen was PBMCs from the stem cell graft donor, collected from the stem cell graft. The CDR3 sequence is CASSQLFNEQYF. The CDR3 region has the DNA TGTGCCAGCAGCCAGCTTTTTAACGAGCAGTACTTC.